The next 9 T cell receptor beta chains were all read from a single sample in a study of CD8+ T cells in alopecia areata. After isolation, RNA underwent reverse transcription to generate cDNA as the sequencing template. Profiling relied on immunoSEQ multiplex PCR, and the TCRdb table lists in-frame clones only, not all of them. The sample shows 160,000 or so clones, approximately 52% of them seen only once. Treatment of the sample: oral pan-JAK inhibitor, 5-10 mg twice daily. Here the sequenced sample was CD4+ T cells sorted from blood, taken at approximately week 56, from a patient treated with tofacitinib. The source of these receptors is a human donor with alopecia areata.

This clone was recorded once. The sample carries other DNA sequences with the same CDR3. This chain links TRBV7-9 with TRBJ1-2; unclear D gene. Looked up from germline, CDR1 is SEHNR and CDR2 is FQNEAQ (reference sequence). The CDR3 totals 12 residues. Deletions cut 2 bases from V and 7 bases from J, with 8 bases between. CDR3 coding DNA: TGTGCCAGCAGCTTATCCTCCGGTGGCTACACCTTC. It translates to CASSLSSGGYTF. The full variable domain, its missing parts supplied by reference TRBV7-9 and TRBJ1-2, is DTGVSQNPRHKITKRGQNVTFRCDPISEHNRLYWYRQTLGQGPEFLTYFQNEAQLEKSRLLSDRFSAERPKGSFSTLEIQRTEQGDSAMYLCASSLSSGGYTFGSGTRLTVV.

The rearrangement links TRBV29-1 to TRBJ2-5; perhaps TRBD1 as D (6 bases). Germline V CDR1 and CDR2: SQVTM, ANQGSEA. CDR3 length: 13 residues. With 7 bases removed from V and 4 bases from J, the gap between germline ends came to 16 bases. Written as DNA, the CDR3 is TGCAGCGCCGCCCAGGGGTCGGGAGAGACCCAGTACTTC. Translation gives CSAAQGSGETQYF.

This clone has ten or more counts. The chain has TRBV7-9 and TRBJ1-4; D ambiguous. The length of the CDR3 is 15 residues. Trimming stripped 5 bases from V and 0 bases from J, with 10 bases between. Germline CDR1 and CDR2: SEHNR and FQNEAQ (reference sequence). In nucleotides, the CDR3 is TGTGCCAGCAGCACACAGACCGCAACTAATGAAAAACTGTTTTTT. The encoded protein is CASSTQTATNEKLFF.

This clone has a handful of counts. The chain couples TRBV30 to TRBJ1-4; the D gene is possibly TRBD1 (6 bases). V was shortened by 0 bases and J by 3 bases, with 8 bases between the two germline ends. Germline V CDR1 and CDR2: GTSNPN, SVGIG (reference sequence). The CDR3 is 14 residues long. This chain's CDR3 is CAWSVGQPNEKLFF. CDR3 DNA: TGTGCCTGGAGTGTAGGACAGCCTAATGAAAAACTGTTTTTT.

The chain's CDR3 is CARRDRGSLYEQYF. The DNA for the CDR3 is TGTGCCCGCCGGGACAGGGGGTCCCTCTACGAGCAGTACTTC. The chain uses TRBV30 and TRBJ2-7, with 11 bases identical to TRBD1. This CDR3 spans 14 amino acids. J gave up 3 bases and V 8 bases, and 9 bases lay outside the gene matches. The germline gives CDR1 GTSNPN, CDR2 SVGIG (reference sequence).

This chain links TRBV4-2 with TRBJ2-7, with a possible D match to TRBD1 (6 bases). CDR1 is LGHNA and CDR2 is YNFKEQ in the germline V gene. This CDR3 comprises 14 residues. The V and J ends lost 3 bases and 1 base respectively, with 10 bases between them. The CDR3 is CASSQNRVSYEQYF. The CDR3, as DNA: TGTGCCAGCAGCCAGAACAGGGTTTCCTACGAGCAGTACTTC.

The chain has TRBV19 and TRBJ2-5; 12 nucleotides agree with TRBD2. The CDR3 consists of 14 residues. Trimming took 10 bases from V and 5 from J; bases not matched to a gene: 8. Germline V gene lookup returns CDR1 LNHDA and CDR2 SQIVND (reference sequence). CDR3 coding DNA: TGTGCCACCTCACTAGCGGGGGGCCGGGAGACCCAGTACTTC. As protein: CATSLAGGRETQYF.

This clone was observed a single time. The gene calls are TRBV4-1 and TRBJ1-1; D is perhaps TRBD1 (5 bases). The CDR3 has 16 amino acids. Germline-derived CDR1 and CDR2 are MGHRA and YSYEKL. V gave up 1 base and J gave up 2 bases, with 14 bases separating them. The CDR3 nucleotides are TGCGCCAGCAGCCAAGGGGGCGCGAGGGGAAACACTGAAGCTTTCTTT. Amino acids: CASSQGGARGNTEAFF.

V gene TRBV6-5 combines with J gene TRBJ1-2; TRBD1 aligns across 7 bases. Per the germline V gene, CDR1 is MNHEY and CDR2 is SVGAGI. The CDR3 covers 14 residues. J gave up 4 bases and V 5 bases, and 7 bases lay outside the gene matches. CDR3 nucleotide sequence: TGTGCCAGCAGTCCACAGGGGTTCGGCTATGGCTACACCTTC. It is translated as CASSPQGFGYGYTF.